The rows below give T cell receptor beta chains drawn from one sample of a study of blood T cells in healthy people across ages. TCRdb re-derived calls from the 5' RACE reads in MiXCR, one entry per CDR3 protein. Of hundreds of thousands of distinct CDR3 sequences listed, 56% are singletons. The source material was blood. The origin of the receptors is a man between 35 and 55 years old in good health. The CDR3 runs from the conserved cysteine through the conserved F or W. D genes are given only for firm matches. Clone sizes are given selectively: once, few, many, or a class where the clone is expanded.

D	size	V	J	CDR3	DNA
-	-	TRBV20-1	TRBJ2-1	CSAGEDAVGLAYNEQFF	TGCAGTGCCGGAGAGGACGCGGTGGGGCTGGCATACAATGAGCAGTTCTTC
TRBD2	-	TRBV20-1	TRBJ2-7	CSASPAGPIYEQYF	TGCAGTGCTAGTCCAGCGGGACCCATCTACGAGCAGTACTTC
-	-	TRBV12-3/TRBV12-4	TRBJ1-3	CASSPGGYGNTIYF	TGTGCCAGCAGTCCCGGGGGGTACGGAAACACCATATATTTT
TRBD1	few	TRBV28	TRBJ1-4	CASSRRQGLYEKLFF	TGTGCCAGCAGCCGGAGACAGGGCCTCTATGAAAAACTGTTTTTT
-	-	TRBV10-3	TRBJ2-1	CAISDSLGASSYNEQFF	TGTGCCATCAGTGATTCCCTTGGGGCGAGCTCCTACAATGAGCAGTTCTTC
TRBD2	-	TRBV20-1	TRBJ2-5	CSARAGAGVVYF	TGCAGTGCTAGAGCTGGGGCGGGAGTTGTGTACTTC
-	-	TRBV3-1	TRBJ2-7	CASSPFSSRSPYEQYF	TGTGCCAGCAGCCCCTTTTCGTCGCGGTCCCCCTACGAGCAGTACTTC
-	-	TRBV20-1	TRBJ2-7	CSAAGSAYEQYF	TGCAGTGCTGCAGGTTCGGCCTACGAGCAGTACTTC
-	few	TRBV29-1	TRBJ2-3	CSVEVLGVGDTQYF	TGCAGCGTTGAAGTTCTAGGGGTTGGAGATACGCAGTATTTT
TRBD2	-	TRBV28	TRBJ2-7	CASSLRPRLAGVYAEQYF	TGTGCCAGCAGTTTAAGGCCCCGACTAGCGGGAGTCTATGCCGAGCAGTACTTC
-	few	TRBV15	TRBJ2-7	CATSRGGGWEQYF	TGTGCCACCAGCAGAGGAGGAGGTTGGGAGCAGTACTTC
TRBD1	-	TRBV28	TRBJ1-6	CASSFHHDRGGYSPLHF	TGTGCCAGCAGTTTTCATCATGACAGGGGGGGCTATTCACCCCTCCACTTT
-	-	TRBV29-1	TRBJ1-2	CSGYSTVLYGYTF	TGCAGCGGCTACTCGACAGTCCTCTATGGCTACACCTTC
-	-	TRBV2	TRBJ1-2	CAGSGGGGYTF	TGTGCCGGCAGTGGGGGGGGCGGCTACACCTTC
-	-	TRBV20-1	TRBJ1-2	CGARGGQRGYTF	TGCGGTGCTAGAGGTGGACAGCGTGGCTACACCTTC
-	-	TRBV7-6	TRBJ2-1	CASSSSGWGEQFF	TGTGCCAGCAGCTCCAGCGGATGGGGTGAGCAGTTCTTC
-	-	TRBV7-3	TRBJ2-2	CASSPDSYGTGELFF	TGTGCCAGCAGCCCGGACAGTTATGGGACCGGGGAGCTGTTTTTT
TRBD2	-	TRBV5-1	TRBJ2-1	CASRPGLAVGNEQFF	TGCGCCAGCAGACCCGGACTAGCGGTGGGGAATGAGCAGTTCTTC
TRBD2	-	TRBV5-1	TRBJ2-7	CASSPSVAGNTYEQYF	TGCGCCAGCAGCCCTTCGGTAGCGGGAAATACTTACGAGCAGTACTTC
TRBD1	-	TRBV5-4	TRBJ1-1	CASSAGTGTYRTEAFF	TGTGCCAGCAGCGCCGGGACAGGAACGTATCGCACTGAAGCTTTCTTT
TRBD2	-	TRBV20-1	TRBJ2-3	CSANYTSGDTDTQYF	TGCAGTGCTAACTACACCAGCGGGGACACAGATACGCAGTATTTT
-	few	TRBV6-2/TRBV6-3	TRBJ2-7	CASRSSPDLKTYEQYF	TGTGCCAGCAGATCCTCCCCGGATTTGAAAACCTACGAGCAGTACTTC
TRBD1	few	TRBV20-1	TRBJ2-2	CSARSGTGGHGELFF	TGCAGTGCTAGGTCCGGGACAGGGGGCCACGGGGAGCTGTTTTTT
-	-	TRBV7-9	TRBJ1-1	CASSLVGAGGEAFF	TGTGCCAGCAGCTTAGTAGGGGCAGGAGGGGAAGCTTTCTTT
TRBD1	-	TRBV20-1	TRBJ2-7	CSATRDRGDYEQYF	TGCAGTGCTACCCGGGACAGGGGAGACTACGAGCAGTACTTC
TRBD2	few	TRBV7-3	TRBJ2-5	CASSVAGTSYNEQYF	TGTGCCAGCAGCGTAGCGGGAACGTCCTACAATGAGCAGTACTTC
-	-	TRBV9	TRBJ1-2	CASNPVWGGGYTF	TGTGCCAGCAACCCCGTTTGGGGAGGAGGCTACACCTTC
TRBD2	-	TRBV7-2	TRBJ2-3	CASSLATSGGGTDTQYF	TGTGCCAGCAGCTTAGCGACTAGCGGGGGGGGGACAGATACGCAGTATTTT